Below, 23 T cell receptor beta chains from the same sample are listed, as sequenced in a study of post-analysis software for immune sequencing data. General observations from the study: With TRBV5-6, TRBV5-1 and TRBV20-1 included, about five TRBV segments were more frequent in patients than in controls.

Which antigens these TCRs recognize remains unknown. Presence of unique molecular identifiers characterized the TCR beta cDNA libraries. TCRdb ran MiXCR on the PCR reads and lists one entry per CDR3 protein. This sample has about 540,000 distinct CDR3 sequences, with less than 40% found just once. Sequencing was done on a sample of blood. The receptors were sampled from a girl between 2 and 17 years old with multiple sclerosis.

The rearrangement joins TRBV14 to TRBJ2-3; D is undetermined. V gave up 4 bases and J gave up 7 bases, with 6 bases separating them. Per the germline V gene, CDR1 is SGHDN and CDR2 is FVKESK. This CDR3 region has 11 residues. The CDR3 region is CASSLLNTQYF. The CDR3, as DNA: TGTGCCAGCAGCCTATTAAATACGCAGTATTTT.

CDR3 nucleotides: TGTGCCAGTATCCCGGGGACAGCAACTTACTATGGCTACACCTTC. As protein: CASIPGTATYYGYTF. This rearrangement joins TRBV19 to TRBJ1-2; the match to TRBD1 covers 7 bases. J was trimmed by 3 bases and V by 7 bases; bases with no gene match: 11. CDR3 length equals 15 residues. The germline gives CDR1 LNHDA, CDR2 SQIVND (reference sequence).

This clonotype appeared many times. The rearrangement joins TRBV29-1 to TRBJ2-1; D not certain. Per the germline V gene, CDR1 is SQVTM and CDR2 is ANQGSEA. Trimming took off 5 bases at V and 7 bases at J, with 6 bases between the two ends. This CDR3 spans 10 amino acids. CDR3 protein: CSVQRNEQFF. CDR3 in DNA: TGCAGCGTTCAACGGAATGAGCAGTTCTTC.

The CDR3, as DNA: TGTGCCAGCAGCCCGCTACTAGCGGGGGGAAACAATGAGCAGTTCTTC. Translation gives CASSPLLAGGNNEQFF. The chain links TRBV5-6 to TRBJ2-1; TRBD2 agrees at 12 bases. With V trimmed by 4 bases and J by 5 bases, 7 bases remained unmatched. The CDR3 covers 16 residues. Germline V gives CDR1 SGHDT, CDR2 YYEEEE.

The V call is TRBV6-2 or TRBV6-3, the J call TRBJ1-5; 7 nucleotides agree with TRBD1. CDR3 length: 15 residues. Germline loops: CDR1 MNHEY, CDR2 SVGEGT. The V and J ends lost 2 bases and 2 bases, in that order; junction bases with no gene match: 3. The CDR3 nucleotides are TGTGCCAGCAGTTACGGGACAGCCCGCAATCAGCCCCAGCATTTT. This gives the protein CASSYGTARNQPQHF.

This clonotype was counted a few times. The J gene is TRBJ1-2, the V gene TRBV10-3; tentatively, D is TRBD1 (5 bases). This CDR3 has 14 residues. Germline loops: CDR1 ENHRY, CDR2 SYGVKD. V was cut by 2 bases and J by 8 bases, with 15 bases left in between. The chain's CDR3 is CAISEPLVWDGYTF. CDR3 sequence (DNA): TGTGCCATCAGTGAGCCCCTGGTGTGGGACGGCTACACCTTC.

The chain employs TRBV4-2 and TRBJ1-1; D is unclear. The CDR3 is 12 residues long. Trimming cost V 0 bases and J 6 bases, with 5 bases left between them. Per the germline V gene, CDR1 is LGHNA and CDR2 is YNFKEQ. CDR3 sequence (DNA): TGTGCCAGCAGCCAAGAGGGGTCTGAAGCTTTCTTT. It is translated as CASSQEGSEAFF.

The chain carries TRBV20-1 and TRBJ2-1; D is possibly TRBD2 (5 bases). CDR3 length equals 14 residues. The germline CDR1 and CDR2 sequences are DFQATT and SNEGSKA (reference sequence). V shed 0 bases and J shed 4 bases, with 10 bases lying between them. This chain's CDR3 is CSARDTLAYNEQFF. The CDR3 DNA is TGCAGTGCTAGAGATACCCTAGCTTACAATGAGCAGTTCTTC.

Of note for this clonotype: One end of the junction fails to match germline, which may point to a read error. The chain carries TRBV11-2 and TRBJ1-2, with D perhaps matching TRBD1 (6 bases). This CDR3 contains 14 residues. Germline V gene lookup returns CDR1 SGHAT and CDR2 FQNNGV. Here the CDR3 reads CASCLRRGSYGYTF. The CDR3 coding sequence is TGTGCCAGCTGCTTACGCAGGGGCAGCTATGGCTACACCTTC.

The chain carries TRBV11-3 and TRBJ2-1, with 14 bases that match TRBD2. With 5 bases clipped from V and 5 bases from J, the junction kept 5 bases outside the gene matches. CDR1 and CDR2 (germline): SGHNT, YENEEA. CDR3 length equals 16 residues. The CDR3 bases are TGTGCCAGCAGCACCTGGACTAGCGGGGGGCACAATGAGCAGTTCTTC. This codes for CASSTWTSGGHNEQFF.

This clonotype was picked up a small number of times. This chain's CDR3 is CSVETDTQYF. The CDR3 bases are TGCAGCGTTGAGACAGATACGCAGTATTTT. V is TRBV29-1 and J is TRBJ2-3; D unclear. Germline CDR1 reads SQVTM; CDR2 reads ANQGSEA. V was pared by 3 bases and J by 3 bases, with 1 base between. The CDR3 spans 10 residues.

The rearrangement uses TRBV15 and TRBJ2-1; D not resolved. CDR1 and CDR2 (germline): LNHNV, YYDKDF (reference sequence). This CDR3 spans 15 amino acids. Trimming cost V 4 bases and J 0 bases, with 10 bases left between them. Here the CDR3 reads CATSTLVSSYNEQFF. CDR3 nucleotides: TGTGCCACCAGCACCCTAGTAAGCTCCTACAATGAGCAGTTCTTC.

CDR3 bases: TGTGCCAGCTCGCGGGACGACCCCACAGATACGCAGTATTTT. This translates into CASSRDDPTDTQYF. The chain couples TRBV19 to TRBJ2-3, with D possibly TRBD2 on 6 matching bases. The CDR3 sequence is 14 residues long. Between the trimmed V and J ends, which lost 9 bases and 2 bases, there was a span of 15 bases. Germline assignment: CDR1 LNHDA and CDR2 SQIVND (reference sequence).

This clonotype was recorded at least ten times. The chain combines TRBV16 with TRBJ2-7, with D hard to call. CDR1 and CDR2 from the germline V gene are KGHSY and FQNENV. This CDR3 contains 14 residues. The germline V and J ends were trimmed by 0 bases and 3 bases, with 9 bases remaining between them. The CDR3 DNA is TGTGCCAGCAGCCAATCGAACACAGACTACGAGCAGTACTTC. As protein: CASSQSNTDYEQYF.

The rearrangement links TRBV4-1 to TRBJ2-3; TRBD1 is a possible D gene (5 bases). CDR3 length equals 17 residues. The germline V and J ends were trimmed by 0 bases and 6 bases, with 19 bases remaining between them. From germline, CDR1 is MGHRA and CDR2 YSYEKL. CDR3 in amino acids: CASSQDLGRVRPDTQYF. The CDR3 bases are TGCGCCAGCAGCCAAGATTTGGGCAGGGTGCGCCCGGATACGCAGTATTTT.

The genes are TRBV7-2 and TRBJ2-5; D perhaps matches TRBD1 (5 bases). Between the trimmed V and J ends, which lost 7 bases and 2 bases, there was a span of 11 bases. The CDR3 is 13 residues long. CDR1 and CDR2 (germline): SGHTA, FQGNSA. The CDR3 bases are TGTGCCAGCACTAAGGGGCCGCAAGAGACCCAGTACTTC. Its translation: CASTKGPQETQYF.

The chain is built from TRBV28 and TRBJ2-5, with 11 bases lining up with TRBD1. CDR1 and CDR2 (germline): MDHEN, SYDVKM. This CDR3 has 19 amino acids. With 5 bases clipped from V and 0 bases from J, the junction kept 14 bases outside the gene matches. DNA for the CDR3: TGTGCCAGCAGTCGCCGGACAGGGGGCGGAAATTGGTACCAAGAGACCCAGTACTTC. It is translated as CASSRRTGGGNWYQETQYF.

This clonotype was observed a few times. The rearrangement joins TRBV5-8 to TRBJ1-3; unclear D gene. Between the trimmed V and J ends, which lost 3 bases and 0 bases, there was a span of 10 bases. The V gene's germline CDR1 is SGHTS and CDR2 YDEGEE. The CDR3 length is 15 residues. The CDR3 DNA reads TGTGCCAGCAGCTACGGACGGATCTCTGGAAACACCATATATTTT. Its translation is CASSYGRISGNTIYF.

This clonotype was seen more than once but under ten times. DNA of the CDR3: TGCAGTGCGACACAGGGGGCTGAGAATTCACCCCTCCACTTT. Its translation: CSATQGAENSPLHF. This chain uses TRBV20-1 with TRBJ1-6; TRBD1 matches at 9 bases. Per the germline V gene, CDR1 is DFQATT and CDR2 is SNEGSKA (reference sequence). Trimming took 6 bases from V and 7 from J; bases not matched to a gene: 7. CDR3 length: 14 amino acids.

This clonotype was detected only a few times. The chain joins TRBV7-9 to TRBJ2-3, with a tentative D call TRBD1 (6 bases). Trimming stripped 6 bases from V and 0 bases from J, with 13 bases between. There are 15 residues in the CDR3. Germline V gives CDR1 SEHNR, CDR2 FQNEAQ (reference sequence). Here the CDR3 DNA reads TGTGCCAGCAGTTTGGACAGTAGTAGCACAGATACGCAGTATTTT. Residues: CASSLDSSSTDTQYF.

In its sample, this clonotype was seen a few times. The gene calls are TRBV5-1 and TRBJ1-6; D uncertain. The CDR3 totals 14 residues. With 2 bases removed from V and 4 bases from J, the gap between germline ends came to 7 bases. Germline V lookup: CDR1 SGHRS, CDR2 YFSETQ. The CDR3 region is CASSFTDYNSPLHF. For the CDR3, the DNA is TGCGCCAGCAGCTTCACGGATTATAATTCACCCCTCCACTTT.

This chain links TRBV4-1 with TRBJ1-2, with 9 bases aligning to TRBD1. Unmatched junction bases numbered 10, after V lost 1 base and J lost 4 bases. Germline V CDR1 and CDR2: MGHRA, YSYEKL. This CDR3 is 17 amino acids long. CDR3 protein: CASSQVGQGRGGYGYTF. In nucleotides, the CDR3 is TGCGCCAGCAGCCAAGTGGGACAGGGTAGGGGCGGCTATGGCTACACCTTC.

The chain carries TRBV10-3 and TRBJ2-1; D could derive from TRBD1 or TRBD2 (6 bases each). The end of the DNA fits TRBJ2-7 better, so the J call may be wrong. This CDR3 spans 16 amino acids. Per the germline V gene, CDR1 is ENHRY and CDR2 is SYGVKD. DNA of the CDR3: TGTGCCATCAGTGAGACAGGGAGGAGCTCCTACAATGAGCAGTACTTC. Encoded protein: CAISETGRSSYNEQYF.